Listed below are T cell receptor beta chains from one sample, sequenced in a study of T cells after yellow fever vaccination. One entry per CDR3 protein results from TCRdb running MiXCR on the 5' RACE reads. The data contain under 300,000 distinct CDR3 sequences, roughly 6.8% of them singletons. This sample comprised CD4+ T cells sorted from PBMCs, obtained on the day of the yellow fever booster vaccination. The receptors here all came from a man aged 30 to 39 who received the YFV17D yellow fever vaccine. Both conserved end residues are part of each CDR3. A D gene is named only where the DNA matches it firmly. A clone size is listed for some rows: how often the clone was seen (once, few, many), or a class if it is expanded.

d_call j_call clone_size v_call cdr3_nt cdr3_aa
TRBD2 TRBJ2-5 few TRBV6-2/TRBV6-3 TGTGCCAGCAGTTACCTCGGAGCGGGGAAAGAGACCCAGTACTTC CASSYLGAGKETQYF
. TRBJ2-1 many TRBV5-1 TGCGCCAGCAGCTTGGAGAGCCGGAGCTCCTACAATGAGCAGTTCTTC CASSLESRSSYNEQFF
. TRBJ2-3 many TRBV18 TGTGCCAGCTCACTTACGGTATCAGATACGCAGTATTTT CASSLTVSDTQYF
TRBD2 TRBJ2-1 . TRBV29-1 TGCAGCGTCGCGTACGGGACGGAAGGACTAGCGGGCAATGAGCAGTTCTTC CSVAYGTEGLAGNEQFF
TRBD1 TRBJ1-5 . TRBV12-3/TRBV12-4 TGTGCCAGCAGTTTGACAGGGGGCGATCAGCCCCAGCATTTT CASSLTGGDQPQHF
. TRBJ2-7 few TRBV7-9 TGTGCCAGCAGCTTAGACCCTCCCGGCTACGAGCAGTACTTC CASSLDPPGYEQYF
. TRBJ1-5 . TRBV12-3/TRBV12-4 TGTGCCAGCAGTTCCGGCGGGCAGCCCCAGCATTTT CASSSGGQPQHF
. TRBJ2-7 . TRBV12-3/TRBV12-4 TGTGCCAGCAGTGCGGGATCTGACCCCGAGCAGTACTTC CASSAGSDPEQYF
TRBD2 TRBJ2-1 many TRBV12-3/TRBV12-4 TGTGCCAGCATCCTCCTGACTAGCGGGAGAAGTGAGCAGTTCTTC CASILLTSGRSEQFF
. TRBJ2-7 . TRBV3-1 TGTGCCAGCAGCCAAGGGGGGAATCTGCCGCAGTACTTC CASSQGGNLPQYF
. TRBJ1-1 . TRBV29-1 TGCAGCGTTGCAGGGGAGATGAACACTGAAGCTTTCTTT CSVAGEMNTEAFF
TRBD2 TRBJ2-2 many TRBV20-1 TGCAGTGCCCAGCGGGAGTACGGCACCGGGGAGCTGTTTTTT CSAQREYGTGELFF
. TRBJ2-1 few TRBV5-1 TGCGCCAGCAGCTTGGGCGGGACGACGCCCTATGGGCAGTTCTTC CASSLGGTTPYGQFF
. TRBJ2-7 few TRBV21-1 TGTGCCAGCCAAGCAACATATCTAGCGGGAGACGACGAGCAGTACTTC CASQATYLAGDDEQYF
. TRBJ2-7 many TRBV19 TGTGCCAGTAGTATCGCGGACCAGGCCTACTACGAGCAGTACTTC CASSIADQAYYEQYF
TRBD2 TRBJ2-7 few TRBV5-1 TGCGCCAGCAGCTTGGCCGGGGCGGGGCGGATAGCGGGGGACTACGAGCAGTACTTC CASSLAGAGRIAGDYEQYF
TRBD2 TRBJ2-1 many TRBV4-3 TGCGCCAGCAGCCATGGACTAGCGGGGGACAATGAGCAGTTCTTC CASSHGLAGDNEQFF
. TRBJ1-6 . TRBV7-9 TGTGCCAGCAGCTTGATGGATTCACCCCTCCACTTT CASSLMDSPLHF
. TRBJ2-7 few TRBV28 TGTGCCAGCGGCACAGGGATCTACGAGCAGTACTTC CASGTGIYEQYF
TRBD1 TRBJ2-3 . TRBV29-1 TGCAGCGTCGCCGGGACAGGGGGCTTGGCAGATACGCAGTATTTT CSVAGTGGLADTQYF
. TRBJ1-1 . TRBV12-3/TRBV12-4 TGTGCCAGCAGCCCGGACACAGGTGTCAGGTCTGAAGCTTTCTTT CASSPDTGVRSEAFF
. TRBJ2-7 many TRBV12-3/TRBV12-4 TGTGCCAGCAGTTTTGGGGGAGAGGCTTACGAGCAGTACTTC CASSFGGEAYEQYF
TRBD1 TRBJ1-1 . TRBV19 TGTGCCAGTAGTGTCCCCGGGACAGGGAGGACAGCTTTCTTT CASSVPGTGRTAFF
. TRBJ2-7 many TRBV7-9 TGTGCCAGCACCCCGGGCGGCTACGAGCAGTACTTC CASTPGGYEQYF
TRBD2 TRBJ2-3 few TRBV3-1 TGTGCCAGCAGCCAAGCCCCCAGCGGGAGGGCAGATACGCAGTATTTT CASSQAPSGRADTQYF
. TRBJ2-5 many TRBV3-1 TGTGCCAGCAGCCAAGAGCCGGGGGAGACCCAGTACTTC CASSQEPGETQYF
. TRBJ2-1 many TRBV6-1 TGTGCCAGCAGTAGAGCCGGAGCTCCTTACAATGAGCAGTTCTTC CASSRAGAPYNEQFF
. TRBJ2-7 few TRBV6-5 TGTGCCAGCAGTTTGGGGCCAGCGACCTACGAGCAGTACTTC CASSLGPATYEQYF
TRBD2 TRBJ2-3 few TRBV11-3 TGTGCCAGCAGTCAAACTAGCGGAGGACGGGATACGCAGTATTTT CASSQTSGGRDTQYF
TRBD2 TRBJ2-7 many TRBV12-3/TRBV12-4 TGTGCCAGCAAACTAGCGGGAGTCTACGAGCAGTACTTC CASKLAGVYEQYF
TRBD1 TRBJ2-1 many TRBV29-1 TGCAGCGCAGAGGGGACAGGGCTCAGCTCCTACAATGAGCAGTTCTTC CSAEGTGLSSYNEQFF
TRBD2 TRBJ2-2 few TRBV29-1 TGCAGCGGGGGGGGAACCTGGGGAGGGGAGCTGTTTTTT CSGGGTWGGELFF
. TRBJ2-3 few TRBV3-1 TGTGCCAGCAGCCCGCTGTCGGGCACGGATACGCAGTATTTT CASSPLSGTDTQYF
TRBD2 TRBJ2-3 many TRBV11-3 TGTGCCAGCAGCCTCAGTGCGGGAGGTTTTGTTACGCAGTATTTT CASSLSAGGFVTQYF
. TRBJ2-3 few TRBV6-5 TGTGCCAGCAGTTACGGACAGAACACAGATACGCAGTATTTT CASSYGQNTDTQYF
. TRBJ2-3 . TRBV19 TGTGCCAGTCGACAGGACCTCACAGATACGCAGTATTTT CASRQDLTDTQYF
. TRBJ2-2 many TRBV5-1 TGCGCCAGCAGCTTACGCGGTGGGCAGACCACCGGGGAGCTGTTTTTT CASSLRGGQTTGELFF
. TRBJ2-7 . TRBV7-2 TGTGCCAGCAGCTTAGGTCACTCAATCTCCGAGCAGTACTTC CASSLGHSISEQYF
. TRBJ2-1 many TRBV20-1 TGCAGTGCTAGAGACGGGGGATATGAGCAGTTCTTC CSARDGGYEQFF
. TRBJ2-7 few TRBV20-1 TGCAGTGCTAGAGATGCGGGACTCCCCTCTGATGAGCAGTACTTC CSARDAGLPSDEQYF
TRBD1 TRBJ1-2 many TRBV7-8 TGTGCCAGCAGCCAGACAGGGGGTGGCTACACCTTC CASSQTGGGYTF
TRBD2 TRBJ2-2 many TRBV6-1 TGTGCCAGCAGACTAGCGGGAGGGGTCACCGGGGAGCTGTTTTTT CASRLAGGVTGELFF
. TRBJ2-7 . TRBV12-3/TRBV12-4 TGTGCCAGCAGTTCGGGACCGACTACCTACGAGCAGTACTTC CASSSGPTTYEQYF
. TRBJ2-7 . TRBV4-1 TGCGCCAGCAGCCAAGATCCGCCGCGCGGGGGGCTAAGGGGGCATTCCTACGAGCAGTACTTC CASSQDPPRGGLRGHSYEQYF
TRBD1 TRBJ2-7 few TRBV6-5 TGTGCCAGCAGTTACTCGATAAACACAGGGGGATATTCCTACGAGCAGTACTTC CASSYSINTGGYSYEQYF
. TRBJ2-1 . TRBV6-5 TGTGCCAGCAGTTACTCGGGAGACTCCTACAATGAGCAGTTCTTC CASSYSGDSYNEQFF
. TRBJ2-5 . TRBV20-1 TGCAGTGCTAAAACTACACATAAAGAGACCCAGTACTTC CSAKTTHKETQYF
TRBD2 TRBJ2-1 . TRBV11-2 TGTGCCAGCAGCATCAGCGGGAGTGGTGAGCAGTTCTTC CASSISGSGEQFF
TRBD1 TRBJ1-1 few TRBV5-1 TGCGCCAGCAGCTTGGGACAGGGATATGGCGTGAACACTGAAGCTTTCTTT CASSLGQGYGVNTEAFF
. TRBJ1-1 few TRBV11-2 TGTGCCAGCAGCTTAGATCGAGGGATACACGAGGGATTGAACACTGAAGCTTTCTTT CASSLDRGIHEGLNTEAFF
. TRBJ2-7 many TRBV12-3/TRBV12-4 TGTGCCAGCAGTTACATGAGGGGACCCTACGAGCAGTACTTC CASSYMRGPYEQYF
TRBD2 TRBJ2-1 . TRBV7-2 TGTGCCACTTCCGGGGGGGTTGGCAATGAGCAGTTCTTC CATSGGVGNEQFF
. TRBJ2-2 few TRBV12-3/TRBV12-4 TGTGCCAGCAGTCAAGAAAGCAGGATGAAGCTGTTTTTT CASSQESRMKLFF